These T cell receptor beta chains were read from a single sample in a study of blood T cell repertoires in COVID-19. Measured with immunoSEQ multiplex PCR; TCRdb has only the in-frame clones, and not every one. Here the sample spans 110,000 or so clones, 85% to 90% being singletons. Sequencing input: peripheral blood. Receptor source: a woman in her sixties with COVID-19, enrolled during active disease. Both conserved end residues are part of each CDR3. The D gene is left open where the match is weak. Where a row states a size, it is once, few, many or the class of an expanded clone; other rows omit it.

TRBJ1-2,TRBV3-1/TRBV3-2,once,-,TGTGCCAGCAGCCAACACCTCCGGCAGGGGATCGGGTCTGGCTACACCTTC,CASSQHLRQGIGSGYTF
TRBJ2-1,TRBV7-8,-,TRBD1,TGTGCCAGCAGCTTAGCAGGGACAGCGGAGTACAATGAGCAGTTCTTC,CASSLAGTAEYNEQFF
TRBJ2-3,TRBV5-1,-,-,TGCGCCAGCAGCTTAAGGGACACTAGCACAGATACGCAGTATTTT,CASSLRDTSTDTQYF
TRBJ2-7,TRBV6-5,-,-,TGTGCCAGCAGTTACCCCTATGAATTCTACGAGCAGTACTTC,CASSYPYEFYEQYF
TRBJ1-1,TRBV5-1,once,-,TGCGCCAGCAGCCTGGAGGTGCTGGGCGAAGCTTTCTTT,CASSLEVLGEAFF
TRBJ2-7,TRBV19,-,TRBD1,TGTGCCAGTAGTCCGACAGGGGTCGAGCAGTACTTC,CASSPTGVEQYF
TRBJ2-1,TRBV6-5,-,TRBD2,TGTGCCAGCAAAGTTAGCGGGGGGGCCCCTGAGCAGTTCTTC,CASKVSGGAPEQFF
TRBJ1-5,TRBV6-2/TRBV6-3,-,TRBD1,TGTGCCAGCAGTTACCTTGCAGGGGGCCGCAATCAGCCCCAGCATTTT,CASSYLAGGRNQPQHF
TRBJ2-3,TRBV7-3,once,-,TGTGCCAGCAGCTTACAAACCGGGGCGGAGGGGACAGATACGCAGTATTTT,CASSLQTGAEGTDTQYF
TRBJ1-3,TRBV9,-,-,TGTGCCAGCAGCCCAACCCCAGGGGACTCTGGAAACACCATATATTTT,CASSPTPGDSGNTIYF
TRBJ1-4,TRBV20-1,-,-,TGCAGTGCTGATACGGGGGGAAAACTGTTTTTT,CSADTGGKLFF
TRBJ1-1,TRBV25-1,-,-,TGTGCCAGCAGTGAAGGGAGGAACACTGAAGCTTTCTTT,CASSEGRNTEAFF
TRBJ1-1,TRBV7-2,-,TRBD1,TGTGCCAGCAGCTTAGCGACAGGGCCGGGGAACACTGAAGCTTTCTTT,CASSLATGPGNTEAFF
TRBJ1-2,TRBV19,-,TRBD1,TGTGCCAGTACCAGGGACAGGAGGTCCTATGGCTACACCTTC,CASTRDRRSYGYTF
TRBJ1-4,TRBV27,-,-,TGTGCCAGCAGAAAAGGGGCGAATAATGAAAAACTGTTTTTT,CASRKGANNEKLFF
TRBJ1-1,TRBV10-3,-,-,TGTGCCATAAAGCCGCCAGGGGCCAAGAACACTGAAGCTTTCTTT,CAIKPPGAKNTEAFF
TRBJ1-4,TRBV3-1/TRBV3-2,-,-,TGTGCCAGCAGCCCCGGGACATGGCGAAAACTGTTTTTT,CASSPGTWRKLFF
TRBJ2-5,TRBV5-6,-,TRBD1,TGTGCCAGCAGCCGGCGCCAGGGACAGGGCCGGATCGGGACCCAGTACTTC,CASSRRQGQGRIGTQYF
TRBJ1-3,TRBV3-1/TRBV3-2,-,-,TGTGCCAGCAGCCAAGTGGGGGGGAGTGGAAACACCATATATTTT,CASSQVGGSGNTIYF
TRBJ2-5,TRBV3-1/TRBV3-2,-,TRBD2,TGTGCCAGCAGCCAAGACGTAGCGGGGAAGACCCAGTACTTC,CASSQDVAGKTQYF
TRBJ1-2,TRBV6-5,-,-,TGTGCCAGCAGTTACACCCGGGGAGAAAACTATGGCTACACCTTC,CASSYTRGENYGYTF
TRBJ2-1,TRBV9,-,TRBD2,TGTGCCAGCAACGGAGGGCGGGGGGCCTATGATTCCTACAATGAGCAGTTCTTC,CASNGGRGAYDSYNEQFF
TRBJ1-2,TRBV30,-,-,TGTGCCTGGAGTGCACCCGCGGGTAACTATGGCTACACCTTC,CAWSAPAGNYGYTF
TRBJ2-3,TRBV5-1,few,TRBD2,TGCGCCAGCACGAGGACTAGCGGGGGGGCTAGCACAGATACGCAGTATTTT,CASTRTSGGASTDTQYF
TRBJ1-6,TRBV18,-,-,TGTGCCAGCTCACCAAGGGAGGATTCACCCCTCCACTTT,CASSPREDSPLHF
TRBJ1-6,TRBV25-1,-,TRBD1,TGTGCCAGCAACATACAGGGGCGTAATTCACCCCTCCACTTT,CASNIQGRNSPLHF
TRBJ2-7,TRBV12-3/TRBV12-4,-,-,TGTGCCAGCAGTTTAAGAGGCTACGAGCAGTACTTC,CASSLRGYEQYF
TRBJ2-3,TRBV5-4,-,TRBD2,TGTGCCAGCAGCCAGGCTAGCGGGGGTGAAACGCAGTATTTT,CASSQASGGETQYF
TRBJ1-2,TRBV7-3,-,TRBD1,TGTGCCAGCAGCTTTGGACAGGGTTATGCCTACACCTTC,CASSFGQGYAYTF
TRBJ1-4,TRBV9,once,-,TGTGCCAGCAGCGTTAGCAACGGGGGGGACGAAAAACTGTTTTTT,CASSVSNGGDEKLFF
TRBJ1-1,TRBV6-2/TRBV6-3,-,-,TGTGCCAGCAGCCTCGCGGAGGCTTATTCAAACACTGAAGCTTTCTTT,CASSLAEAYSNTEAFF